Following are 2 T cell receptor beta chains from one sample sequenced in a study of blood T cell repertoires in COVID-19. Clones were read by immunoSEQ multiplex PCR, and TCRdb kept only the in-frame ones, dropping some. The sample includes 250,000 to 350,000 clones, around nine tenths of them seen just once. The sample consisted of peripheral blood. These receptors were collected from a woman in her thirties with COVID-19, enrolled during active disease.

The V gene is TRBV2, the J gene TRBJ2-1; TRBD2 matches at 16 bases. The junction had 10 bases not matched to a gene; V was cut back by 5 bases and J by 0 bases. This CDR3 is 20 amino acids long. CDR1 and CDR2 from the germline V gene are SNHLY and FYNNEI. The CDR3 bases are TGTGCCAGCAGTTACTTCGGGACTAGCGGGAGGGGGAGCTCCTACAATGAGCAGTTCTTC. This translates into CASSYFGTSGRGSSYNEQFF.

The chain has TRBV5-4 and TRBJ2-1, with D possibly being TRBD2 (5 bases). Germline V gives CDR1 SGHNT, CDR2 YYREEE (reference sequence). The CDR3 consists of 14 residues. Trimming removed 5 bases at V and 6 bases at J, with 15 bases between. Here the CDR3 DNA reads TGTGCCAGCAGTCAGACTACCCCCCGCAATGAGCAGTTCTTC. It specifies CASSQTTPRNEQFF.